This entry concerns a single TCR beta chain. This clone was counted a single time. There is no known antigen for this receptor. No base quality information exists; no much larger clone differs at one position. The CDR3 regions of human TCRbeta chains were subjected to immunosequencing. The study's processing was this. Repertoire TCRs were checked for matches against a reference library of SARS-CoV-2-specific TCRs that had been generated using the MIRA antigen-specificity platform. Breadth was defined as the fraction of unique TCRs that were SARS-CoV-2-associated, and depth was defined as the fraction of total T cells that were SARS-CoV-2-associated. Using the MIRA data, each spike-specific TCR was assigned both to the spike region to which the TCR was reactive and to a CD4 or CD8 class. Log10-transformed breadth and depth values were compared by one-way ANOVA with Sidak's multiple comparisons tests. In TCRdb, the immuneACCESS table is reduced to in-frame sequences with V and J assigned. These tables do not hold every clone; where another copy was compared, an unresolved V gene accounts for under half, and the others remain unexplained. The V and J calls and clone size were taken over from that table, and D and trimming were inferred from the DNA. This sample has roughly 170,000 clones in its table, and 90% of those were observed once. Of the sample, approximately 2.8% is held by the ten largest clones.

The sample's time point label, in plain terms: baseline before first vaccination. Samples from vaccinated people were obtained from the UK trials COV001 and COV002, which included a single-blind randomized controlled phase 2/3 trial of AZD1222 (ChAdOx1 nCoV-19) in healthy adults. For TCRbeta chain sequencing, PBMC samples from trial participants were taken at day 0 and at day 28 after the second dose. Measured from the cysteine to the phenylalanine, the CDR3 is 14 residues long. The DNA shown is the 42-base CDR3, in frame from base 1. A distance of 13 bases separates the germline ends of V and J, which lose 0 bases and 8 bases respectively. Reading the germline V gene gives CDR1 LGHNA and CDR2 YNFKEQ. This sample was included in a study of T cell responses to AZD1222 COVID-19 vaccine (dated by TCRdb to about 2021). Regarding the study in general: Because spike-specific TCR depth and breadth did not differ between the two schedules, AZD1222 recipients who got a second dose at roughly 4 weeks were pooled with those who got a second dose at roughly 12 weeks. TCR sequencing was performed for 233 trial participants, of whom roughly 200 were given two doses of AZD1222 and 26 were given two doses of MenACWY control vaccine. Trial participants were enrolled by age into subgroups of 18-55, 56-69 and 70-plus years, and about 150, 27 and 61 TCR-sequenced participants, respectively, were included in these subgroups. Findings and caveats that apply to the study as a whole: Conclusions about previously exposed vaccinees are limited, since just six AZD1222 recipients were seropositive for SARS-CoV-2 at baseline. Because no day 14 peak-response samples were available, repertoires were characterized only after the peak T cell response. Spike-specific TCR breadth and depth rose significantly after two AZD1222 doses compared with day 0 and with MenACWY recipients. Epitopes outside the regions mutated in the B.1.351 and B.1.1.7 variants were reportedly recognized by nearly half of the unique spike-specific TCRs. Participants were mostly white British and included more females than males, and it was suggested by the authors that clonal diversity may have been underestimated. In the small 56-69-year group, the increase in depth fell short of significance, most likely because of low power. The whole spike protein was spanned by vaccine-associated CD4 TCRs, and dominant responses were seen in regions 160-218 and 743-854.

This chain is built from TRBV4-2 and TRBJ1-2; the D region possibly corresponds to TRBD1 (5 bases align). The input for sequencing was peripheral blood, taken on day 0 of AZD1222 vaccination. This clonotype originated in an adult in good health. In nucleotides, the sequence is TGTGCCAGCAGCCAAGATTCTGGGACCCGGGGCTACACCTTC. Its translation is CASSQDSGTRGYTF.